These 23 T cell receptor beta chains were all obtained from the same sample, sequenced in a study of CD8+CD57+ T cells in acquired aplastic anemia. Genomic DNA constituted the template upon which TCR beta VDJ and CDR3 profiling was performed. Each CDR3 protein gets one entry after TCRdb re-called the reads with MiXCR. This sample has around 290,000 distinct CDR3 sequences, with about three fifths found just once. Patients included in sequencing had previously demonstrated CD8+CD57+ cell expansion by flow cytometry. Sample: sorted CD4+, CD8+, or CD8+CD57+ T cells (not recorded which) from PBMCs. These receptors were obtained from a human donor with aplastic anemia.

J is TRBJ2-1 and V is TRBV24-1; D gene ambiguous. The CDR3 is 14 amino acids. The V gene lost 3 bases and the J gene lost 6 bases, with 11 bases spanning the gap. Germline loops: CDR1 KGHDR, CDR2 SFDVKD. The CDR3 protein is CATSDTSTPNEQFF. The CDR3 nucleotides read TGTGCCACCAGTGATACGTCCACCCCCAATGAGCAGTTCTTC.

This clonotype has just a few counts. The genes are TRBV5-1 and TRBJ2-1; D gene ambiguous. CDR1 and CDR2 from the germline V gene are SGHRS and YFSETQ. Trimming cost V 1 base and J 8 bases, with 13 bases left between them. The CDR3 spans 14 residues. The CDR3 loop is CASSLKGSLDEQFF. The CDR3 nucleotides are TGCGCCAGCAGCTTGAAGGGAAGCTTGGATGAGCAGTTCTTC.

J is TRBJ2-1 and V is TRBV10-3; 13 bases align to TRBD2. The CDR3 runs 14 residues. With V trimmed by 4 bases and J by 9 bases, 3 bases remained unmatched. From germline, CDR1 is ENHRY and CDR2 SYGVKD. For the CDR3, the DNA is TGTGCCATCAGTGGACTAGCGGGGGGCCGTGAGCAGTTCTTC. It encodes CAISGLAGGREQFF.

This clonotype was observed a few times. CDR3 nucleotides: TGTGCCACCAGCAGAGATGGCAGTTCCTACGAGCAGTACTTC. Translated: CATSRDGSSYEQYF. V and J are TRBV15 and TRBJ2-7; the D is unclear. The CDR3 sequence is 14 residues long. Germline V CDR1 and CDR2: LNHNV, YYDKDF (reference sequence). Trimming left V 0 bases short and J 1 base short, with 7 bases between.

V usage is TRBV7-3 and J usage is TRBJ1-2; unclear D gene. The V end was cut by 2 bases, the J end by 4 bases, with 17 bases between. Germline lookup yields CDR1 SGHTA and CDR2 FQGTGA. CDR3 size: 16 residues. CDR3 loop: CASSLANGPEGYGYTF. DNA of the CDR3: TGTGCCAGCAGCTTAGCTAATGGCCCCGAGGGCTATGGCTACACCTTC. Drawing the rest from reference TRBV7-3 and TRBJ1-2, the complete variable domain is GAGVSQTPSNKVTEKGKYVELRCDPISGHTALYWYRQSLGQGPEFLIYFQGTGAADDSGLPNDRFFAVRPEGSVSTLKIQRTERGDSAVYLCASSLANGPEGYGYTFGSGTRLTVV.

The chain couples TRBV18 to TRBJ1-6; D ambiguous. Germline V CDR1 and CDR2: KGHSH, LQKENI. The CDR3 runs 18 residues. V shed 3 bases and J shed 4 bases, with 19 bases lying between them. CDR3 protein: CASSPNMFGGEYNSPLHF. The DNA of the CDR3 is TGTGCCAGCTCACCCAACATGTTCGGCGGTGAATATAATTCACCCCTCCACTTT.

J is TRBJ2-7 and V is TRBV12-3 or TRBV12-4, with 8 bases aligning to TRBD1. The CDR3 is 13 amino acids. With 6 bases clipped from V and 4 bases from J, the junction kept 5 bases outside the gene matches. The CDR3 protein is CASRPRTGYEQYF. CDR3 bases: TGTGCCAGCAGACCACGGACAGGGTACGAGCAGTACTTC.

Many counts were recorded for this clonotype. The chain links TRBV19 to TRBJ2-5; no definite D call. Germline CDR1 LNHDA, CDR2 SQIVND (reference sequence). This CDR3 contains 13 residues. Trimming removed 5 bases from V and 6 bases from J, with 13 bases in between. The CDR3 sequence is CASSASGPQTQYF. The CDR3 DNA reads TGTGCCAGTAGTGCCTCCGGGCCTCAGACCCAGTACTTC.

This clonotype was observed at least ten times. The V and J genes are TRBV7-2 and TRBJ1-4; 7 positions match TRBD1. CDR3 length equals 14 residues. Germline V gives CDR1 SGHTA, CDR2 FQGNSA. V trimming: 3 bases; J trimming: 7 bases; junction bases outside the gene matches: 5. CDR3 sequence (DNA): TGTGCCAGCAGCTTGACAGGGTTTCGTGAAAAACTGTTTTTT. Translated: CASSLTGFREKLFF.

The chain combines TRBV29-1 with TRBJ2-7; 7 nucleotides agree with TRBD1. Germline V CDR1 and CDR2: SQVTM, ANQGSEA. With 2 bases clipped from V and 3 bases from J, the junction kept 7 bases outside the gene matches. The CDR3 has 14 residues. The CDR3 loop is CSVESPDRLYEQYF. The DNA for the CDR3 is TGCAGCGTTGAAAGTCCGGACAGGCTCTACGAGCAGTACTTC.

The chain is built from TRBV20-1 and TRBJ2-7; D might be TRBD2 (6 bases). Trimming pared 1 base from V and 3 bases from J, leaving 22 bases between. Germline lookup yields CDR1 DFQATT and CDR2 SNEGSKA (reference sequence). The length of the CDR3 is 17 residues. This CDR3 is CSARGQGVWDWDYEQYF. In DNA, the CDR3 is TGCAGTGCTAGAGGCCAGGGAGTTTGGGACTGGGACTACGAGCAGTACTTC.

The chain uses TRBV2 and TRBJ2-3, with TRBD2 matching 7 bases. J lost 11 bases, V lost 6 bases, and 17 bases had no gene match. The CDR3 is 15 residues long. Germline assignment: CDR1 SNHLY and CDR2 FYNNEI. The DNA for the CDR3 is TGTGCCAGCAGCCTAGAGGGACTATCCTACAATGAGCAGTATTTT. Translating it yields CASSLEGLSYNEQYF.

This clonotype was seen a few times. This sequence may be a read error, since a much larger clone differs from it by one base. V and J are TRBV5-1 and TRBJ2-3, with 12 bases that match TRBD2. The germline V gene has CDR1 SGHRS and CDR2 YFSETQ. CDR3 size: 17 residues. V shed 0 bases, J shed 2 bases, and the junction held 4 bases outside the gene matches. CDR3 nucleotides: TGCGCCAGCAGCTTGGGACTAGCGGGGGCCCACACAGATACGCAGTATTTT. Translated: CASSLGLAGAHTDTQYF.

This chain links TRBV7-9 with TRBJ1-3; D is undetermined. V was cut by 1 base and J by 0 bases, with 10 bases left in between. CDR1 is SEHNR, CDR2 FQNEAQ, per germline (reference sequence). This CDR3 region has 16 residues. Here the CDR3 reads CASSLVLRDSGNTIYF. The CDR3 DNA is TGTGCCAGCAGCTTAGTTTTGCGGGACTCTGGAAACACCATATATTTT. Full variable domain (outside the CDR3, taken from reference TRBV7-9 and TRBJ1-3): DTGVSQNPRHKITKRGQNVTFRCDPISEHNRLYWYRQTLGQGPEFLTYFQNEAQLEKSRLLSDRFSAERPKGSFSTLEIQRTEQGDSAMYLCASSLVLRDSGNTIYFGEGSWLTVV.

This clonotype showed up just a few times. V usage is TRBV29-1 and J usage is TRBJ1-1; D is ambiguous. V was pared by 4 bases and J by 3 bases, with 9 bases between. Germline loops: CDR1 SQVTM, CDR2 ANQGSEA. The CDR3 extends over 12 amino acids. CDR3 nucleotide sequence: TGCAGCGTTGGGGTCTCATACACTGAAGCTTTCTTT. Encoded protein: CSVGVSYTEAFF.

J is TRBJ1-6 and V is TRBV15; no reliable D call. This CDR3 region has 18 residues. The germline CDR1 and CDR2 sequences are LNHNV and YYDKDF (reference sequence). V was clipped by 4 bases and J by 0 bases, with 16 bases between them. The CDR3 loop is CATSTRTLTGSYNSPLHF. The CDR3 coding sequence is TGTGCCACCAGCACTAGGACCCTTACGGGCTCCTATAATTCACCCCTCCACTTT.

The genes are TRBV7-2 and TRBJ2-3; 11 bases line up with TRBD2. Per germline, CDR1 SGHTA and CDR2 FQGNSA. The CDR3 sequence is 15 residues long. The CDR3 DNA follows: TGTGCGGGGACGACTAGCGGGATTATCACAGATACGCAGTATTTT. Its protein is CAGTTSGIITDTQYF.

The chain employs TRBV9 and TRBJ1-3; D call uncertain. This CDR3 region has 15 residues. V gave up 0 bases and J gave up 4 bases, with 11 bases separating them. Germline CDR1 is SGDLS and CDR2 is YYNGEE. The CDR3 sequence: CASSVGGDRGNTIYF. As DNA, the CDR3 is TGTGCCAGCAGCGTAGGTGGGGATAGAGGAAACACCATATATTTT.

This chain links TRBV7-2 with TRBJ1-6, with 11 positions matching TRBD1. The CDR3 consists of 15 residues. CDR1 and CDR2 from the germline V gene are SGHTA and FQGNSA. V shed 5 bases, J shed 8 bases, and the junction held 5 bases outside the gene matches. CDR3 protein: CASSIPDRGHSPLHF. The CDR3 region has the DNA TGTGCCAGCAGCATCCCGGACAGGGGGCATTCACCCCTCCACTTT.

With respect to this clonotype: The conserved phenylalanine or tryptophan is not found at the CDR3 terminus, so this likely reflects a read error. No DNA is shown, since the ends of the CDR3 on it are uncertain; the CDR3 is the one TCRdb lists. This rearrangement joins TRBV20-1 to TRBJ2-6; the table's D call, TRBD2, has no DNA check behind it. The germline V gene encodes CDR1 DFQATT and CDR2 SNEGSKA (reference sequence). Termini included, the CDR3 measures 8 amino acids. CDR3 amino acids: CSASGGLA.

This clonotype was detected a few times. The CDR3 protein is CATSRDVTGGETAQYF. DNA for the CDR3: TGTGCCACCAGCAGAGATGTCACAGGGGGCGAGACGGCCCAGTACTTC. V and J are TRBV15 and TRBJ2-5, with 9 bases that match TRBD1. The CDR3 totals 16 residues. V was clipped by 0 bases and J by 9 bases; unmatched bases: 11. Germline V gene sequence: CDR1 LNHNV, CDR2 YYDKDF (reference sequence).

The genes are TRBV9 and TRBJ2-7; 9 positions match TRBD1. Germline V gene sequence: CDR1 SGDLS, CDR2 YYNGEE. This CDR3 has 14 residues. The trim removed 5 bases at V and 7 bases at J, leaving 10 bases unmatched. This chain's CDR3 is CASRPRPGQGEQYF. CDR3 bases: TGTGCCAGCAGACCAAGGCCGGGACAGGGAGAGCAGTACTTC.

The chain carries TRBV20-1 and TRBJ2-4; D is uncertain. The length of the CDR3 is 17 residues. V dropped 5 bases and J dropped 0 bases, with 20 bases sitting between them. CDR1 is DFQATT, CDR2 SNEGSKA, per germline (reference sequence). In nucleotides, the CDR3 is TGCAGTGCTCGATACGTTTCAGACACACTAGCCAAAAACATTCAGTACTTC. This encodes CSARYVSDTLAKNIQYF.